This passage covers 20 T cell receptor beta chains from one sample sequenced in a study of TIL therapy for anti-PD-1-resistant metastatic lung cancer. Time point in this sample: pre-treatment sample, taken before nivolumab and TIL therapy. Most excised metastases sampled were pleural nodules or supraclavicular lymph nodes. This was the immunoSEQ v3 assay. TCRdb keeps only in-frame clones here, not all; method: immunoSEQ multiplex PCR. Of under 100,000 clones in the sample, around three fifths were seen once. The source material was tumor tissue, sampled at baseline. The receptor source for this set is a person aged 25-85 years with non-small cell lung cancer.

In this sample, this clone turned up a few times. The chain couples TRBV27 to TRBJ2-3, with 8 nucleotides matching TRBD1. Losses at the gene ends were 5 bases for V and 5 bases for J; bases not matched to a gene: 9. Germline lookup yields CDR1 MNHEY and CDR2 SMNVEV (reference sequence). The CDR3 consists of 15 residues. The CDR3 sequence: CASSQSTGAGDTQYF. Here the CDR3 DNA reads TGTGCCAGCAGTCAATCGACAGGGGCGGGAGATACGCAGTATTTT.

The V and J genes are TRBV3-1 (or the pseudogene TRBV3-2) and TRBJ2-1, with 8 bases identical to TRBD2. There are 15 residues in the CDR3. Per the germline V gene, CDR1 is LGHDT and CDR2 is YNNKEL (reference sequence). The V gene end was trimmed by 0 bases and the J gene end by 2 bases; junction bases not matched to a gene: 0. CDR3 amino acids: CASSQEGLAYNEQFF. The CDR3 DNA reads TGTGCCAGCAGCCAAGAGGGACTAGCCTACAATGAGCAGTTCTTC.

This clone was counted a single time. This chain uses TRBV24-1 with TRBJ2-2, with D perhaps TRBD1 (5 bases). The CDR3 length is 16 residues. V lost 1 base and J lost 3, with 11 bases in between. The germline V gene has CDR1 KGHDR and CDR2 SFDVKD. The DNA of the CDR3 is TGTGCCACCAGTGATTTCAGGGAACGGGACACCGGGGAGCTGTTTTTT. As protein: CATSDFRERDTGELFF.

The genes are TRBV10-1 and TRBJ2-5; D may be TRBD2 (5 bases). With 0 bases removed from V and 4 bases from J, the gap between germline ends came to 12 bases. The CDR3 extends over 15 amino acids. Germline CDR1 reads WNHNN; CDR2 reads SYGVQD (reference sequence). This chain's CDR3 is CASSESRTRRETQYF. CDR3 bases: TGCGCCAGCAGTGAGTCGAGAACTAGGAGAGAGACCCAGTACTTC.

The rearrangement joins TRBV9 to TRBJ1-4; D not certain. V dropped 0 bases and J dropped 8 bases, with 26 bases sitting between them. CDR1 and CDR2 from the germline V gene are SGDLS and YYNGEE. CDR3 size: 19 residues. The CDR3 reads CASSVVQVSSLEEGEKLFF. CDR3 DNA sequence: TGTGCCAGCAGCGTAGTGCAGGTAAGCTCCCTGGAGGAGGGCGAAAAACTGTTTTTT.

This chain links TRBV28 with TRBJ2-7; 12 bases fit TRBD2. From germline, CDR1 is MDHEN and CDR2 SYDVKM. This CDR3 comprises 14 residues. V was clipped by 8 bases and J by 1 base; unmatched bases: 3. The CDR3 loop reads CASLLAGGSYEQYF. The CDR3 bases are TGTGCCAGCCTGCTAGCGGGGGGGTCCTACGAGCAGTACTTC.

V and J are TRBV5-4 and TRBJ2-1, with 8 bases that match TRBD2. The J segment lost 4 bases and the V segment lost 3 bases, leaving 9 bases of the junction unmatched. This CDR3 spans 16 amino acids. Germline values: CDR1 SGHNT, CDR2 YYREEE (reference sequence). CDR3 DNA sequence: TGTGCCAGCAGCTCCCAAAAGCGGGGGACTTACAATGAGCAGTTCTTC. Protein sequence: CASSSQKRGTYNEQFF. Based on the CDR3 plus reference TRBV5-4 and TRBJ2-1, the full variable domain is ETGVTQSPTHLIKTRGQQVTLRCSSQSGHNTVSWYQQALGQGPQFIFQYYREEENGRGNFPPRFSGLQFPNYSSELNVNALELDDSALYLCASSSQKRGTYNEQFFGPGTRLTVL.

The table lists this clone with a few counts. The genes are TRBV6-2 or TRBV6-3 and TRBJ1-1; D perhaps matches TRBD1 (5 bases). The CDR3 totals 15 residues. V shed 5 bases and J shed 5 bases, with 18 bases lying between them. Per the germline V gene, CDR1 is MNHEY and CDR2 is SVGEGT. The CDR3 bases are TGTGCCAGCAGTCGCCCGGCGGGGAAGGGGACTGAAGCTTTCTTT. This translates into CASSRPAGKGTEAFF.

CDR3 bases: TGTGCCAGCAGTTTAAGAGGGGGAAATCCTGAAGCTTTCTTT. As protein: CASSLRGGNPEAFF. This chain connects TRBV28 to TRBJ1-1; D is perhaps TRBD1 (6 bases). The CDR3 is 14 amino acids. Germline V gene sequence: CDR1 MDHEN, CDR2 SYDVKM. Trimming pared 2 bases from V and 6 bases from J, leaving 13 bases between.

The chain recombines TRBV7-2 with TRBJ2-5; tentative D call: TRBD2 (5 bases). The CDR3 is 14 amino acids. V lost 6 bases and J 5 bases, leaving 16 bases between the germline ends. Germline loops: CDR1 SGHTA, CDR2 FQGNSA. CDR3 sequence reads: CASRRPGLTETQYF. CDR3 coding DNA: TGTGCCAGCAGGCGACCCGGACTTACGGAGACCCAGTACTTC.

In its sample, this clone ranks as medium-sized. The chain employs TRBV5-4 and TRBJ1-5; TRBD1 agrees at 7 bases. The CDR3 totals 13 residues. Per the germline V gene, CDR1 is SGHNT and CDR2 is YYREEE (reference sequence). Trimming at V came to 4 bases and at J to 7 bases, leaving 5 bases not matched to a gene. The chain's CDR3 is CASSTDRAQPQHF. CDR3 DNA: TGTGCCAGCAGCACAGACAGGGCACAGCCCCAGCATTTT.

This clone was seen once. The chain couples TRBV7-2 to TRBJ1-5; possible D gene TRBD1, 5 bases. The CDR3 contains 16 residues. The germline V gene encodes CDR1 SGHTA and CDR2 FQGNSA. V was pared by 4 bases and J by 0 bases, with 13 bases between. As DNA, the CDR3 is TGTGCCAGCAGCTCCCGAGCGGGGGTTAGCAATCAGCCCCAGCATTTT. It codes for CASSSRAGVSNQPQHF.

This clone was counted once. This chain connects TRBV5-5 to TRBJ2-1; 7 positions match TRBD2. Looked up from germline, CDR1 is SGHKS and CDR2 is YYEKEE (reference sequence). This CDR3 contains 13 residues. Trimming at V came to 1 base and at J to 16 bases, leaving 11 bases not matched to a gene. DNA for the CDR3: TGTGCCAGCAGCTTGACCTGGGACTACGAGTATTTCTTC. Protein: CASSLTWDYEYFF.

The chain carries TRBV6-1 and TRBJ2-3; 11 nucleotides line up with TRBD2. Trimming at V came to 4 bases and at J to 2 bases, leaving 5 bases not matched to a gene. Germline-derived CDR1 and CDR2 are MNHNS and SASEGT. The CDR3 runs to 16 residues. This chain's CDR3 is CASSVTSGGYTDTQYF. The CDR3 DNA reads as TGTGCCAGCAGTGTAACTAGCGGGGGTTACACAGATACGCAGTATTTT.

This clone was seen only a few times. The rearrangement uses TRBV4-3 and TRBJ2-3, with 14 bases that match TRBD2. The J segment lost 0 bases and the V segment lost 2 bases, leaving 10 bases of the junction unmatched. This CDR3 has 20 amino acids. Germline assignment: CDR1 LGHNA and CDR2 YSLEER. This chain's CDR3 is CASSQLRTSGGWVSTDTQYF. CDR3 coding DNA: TGCGCCAGCAGCCAACTCCGGACTAGCGGGGGGTGGGTGAGCACAGATACGCAGTATTTT.

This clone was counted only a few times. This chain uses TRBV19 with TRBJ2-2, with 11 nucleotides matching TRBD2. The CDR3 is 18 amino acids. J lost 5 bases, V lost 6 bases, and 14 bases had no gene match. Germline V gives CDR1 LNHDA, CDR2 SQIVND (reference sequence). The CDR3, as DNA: TGTGCCAGTAGCTCCATTGGTAGCGGGAGGGCCTGGACCGGGGAGCTGTTTTTT. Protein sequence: CASSSIGSGRAWTGELFF.

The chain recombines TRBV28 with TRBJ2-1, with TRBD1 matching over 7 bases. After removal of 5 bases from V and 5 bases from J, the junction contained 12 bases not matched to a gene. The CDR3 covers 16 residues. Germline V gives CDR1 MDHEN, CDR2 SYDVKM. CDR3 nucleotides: TGTGCCAGCAGTGATGGGGACAGAAACCGGCACAATGAGCAGTTCTTC. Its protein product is CASSDGDRNRHNEQFF.

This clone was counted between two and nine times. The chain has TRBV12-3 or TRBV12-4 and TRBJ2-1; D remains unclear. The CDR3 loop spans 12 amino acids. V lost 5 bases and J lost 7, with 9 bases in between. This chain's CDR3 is CASSHQVNEQFF. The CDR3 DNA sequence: TGTGCCAGCAGTCATCAGGTGAATGAGCAGTTCTTC.

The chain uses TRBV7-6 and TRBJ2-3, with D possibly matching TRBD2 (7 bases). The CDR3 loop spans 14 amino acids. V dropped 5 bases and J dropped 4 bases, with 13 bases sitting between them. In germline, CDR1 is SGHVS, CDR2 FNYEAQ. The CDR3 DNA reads TGTGCCAGCAGCACGGGGGGCCGAGCAGATACGCAGTATTTT. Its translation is CASSTGGRADTQYF.

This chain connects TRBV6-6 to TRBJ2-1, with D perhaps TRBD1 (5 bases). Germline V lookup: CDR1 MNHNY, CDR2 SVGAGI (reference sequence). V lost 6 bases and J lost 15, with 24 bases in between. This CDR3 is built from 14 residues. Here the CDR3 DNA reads TGTGCCAGCAGCTCAGAAAGGAACTACCAAGGGGTGTTCTTC. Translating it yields CASSSERNYQGVFF.